This entry is about one TCR beta chain. As yet, its antigen is unknown. The record originates from a study of OX40 agonist ivuxolimab in advanced cancers. Study information: Prior checkpoint blockade (anti-PD-1, anti-PD-L1 or anti-CTLA-4) was permitted; approximately 41% had it. Study results and limitations: Clonal expansion by week 6 occurred in CD4+ and CD8+ blood T cells (at 0.1 to 3.0 mg/kg). Antigen specificity of clonally expanded peripheral T cells was not established.

Using immunoSEQ multiplex PCR, the repertoire was profiled, and TCRdb retains in-frame clones only, with some absent. The sample consists of more than 80,000 clones, roughly 84% of them appearing once. Trimming cost V 7 bases and J 3 bases, with 14 bases left between them. Per germline, CDR1 SGHTS and CDR2 YDEGEE. CDR3 length equals 14 residues. The material sequenced was CD4+ or CD8+ T cells sorted from blood, taken in a trial of the OX40 agonist ivuxolimab. The TCR originated in an adult with an advanced solid tumor such as melanoma, head and neck, liver or kidney cancer. The V gene is TRBV5-8, the J gene TRBJ2-1, with D tentatively TRBD2 (6 bases). The CDR3 reads CASRGATGYNEQFF. The DNA of the CDR3 is TGTGCCAGCCGCGGGGCAACAGGCTACAATGAGCAGTTCTTC.